These T cell receptor beta chains were read from a single sample in a study of shared clonotypes between healthy human individuals. TCRdb's table, derived via immunoSEQ multiplex PCR, lists solely in-frame clones and lacks some. The data contain some 1,400,000 clones, around 95% of them singletons. The sample was naive CD4+ T cells sorted from blood. All receptors derive from a young man in good health. CDR3s include the opening cysteine and the closing phenylalanine or tryptophan. D genes are given only for firm matches. Expanded clones get a size class; other rows say once, few or many, or leave the size out.

abundance	v_gene	d_gene	j_gene	CDR3aa	CDR3nt
-	TRBV25-1	-	TRBJ2-1	CASSETSAAYNEQFF	TGTGCCAGCAGCGAAACTAGTGCCGCCTACAATGAGCAGTTCTTC
-	TRBV11-2	-	TRBJ1-4	CASSLYEKLFF	TGTGCCAGCAGCTTATACGAAAAACTGTTTTTT
-	TRBV7-7	TRBD1	TRBJ2-5	CASSLGRGPQETQYF	TGTGCTAGCAGCTTGGGCAGGGGGCCACAAGAGACCCAGTACTTC
few	TRBV7-8	-	TRBJ1-1	CASSLGGRAEAFF	TGTGCCAGCAGCTTAGGGGGGCGAGCTGAAGCTTTCTTT
few	TRBV28	-	TRBJ1-1	CASRSHGGAVNTEAFF	TGTGCCAGCCGTTCCCACGGAGGGGCCGTGAACACTGAAGCTTTCTTT
-	TRBV19	TRBD1	TRBJ2-2	CASRGQLNTGELFF	TGTGCCAGTAGGGGACAGTTGAACACCGGGGAGCTGTTTTTT
once	TRBV15	-	TRBJ1-1	CATSRVGNTEAFF	TGTGCCACCAGCAGAGTAGGGAACACTGAAGCTTTCTTT
-	TRBV6-6	TRBD1	TRBJ1-5	CASTRGTDSNQPQHF	TGTGCCAGCACCAGGGGGACAGATAGCAATCAGCCCCAGCATTTT
-	TRBV6-5	-	TRBJ1-2	CASSEGPPYGYTF	TGTGCCAGCAGTGAGGGACCTCCGTATGGCTACACCTTC
-	TRBV11-2	-	TRBJ2-7	CASSSLRGRSSYEQYF	TGTGCCAGCAGCTCACTCAGGGGTAGAAGCTCCTACGAGCAGTACTTC
-	TRBV5-1	TRBD1	TRBJ1-2	CASSGGIPTGNYGYTF	TGCGCCAGCAGCGGAGGGATCCCGACAGGGAACTATGGCTACACCTTC
-	TRBV7-2	-	TRBJ2-1	CASSFSDYYNEQFF	TGTGCCAGCAGCTTTAGCGATTACTACAATGAGCAGTTCTTC
-	TRBV9	TRBD1	TRBJ1-1	CASSPGRGQTEAFF	TGTGCCAGCAGCCCCGGAAGGGGGCAAACTGAAGCTTTCTTT
-	TRBV5-1	-	TRBJ2-5	CASSLEGTAGTQYF	TGCGCCAGCAGCTTGGAAGGGACCGCGGGGACCCAGTACTTC
-	TRBV7-2	TRBD2	TRBJ2-7	CASSVGTSGRAYEQYF	TGTGCCAGCAGCGTAGGGACTAGCGGGAGGGCCTACGAGCAGTACTTC
-	TRBV11-3	-	TRBJ2-1	CASSSQTGPYNEQFF	TGTGCCAGCAGCTCCCAGACAGGCCCCTACAATGAGCAGTTCTTC
-	TRBV10-3	TRBD1	TRBJ2-5	CAISEHRDRGRDSQETQYF	TGTGCCATCAGTGAGCACCGGGACAGGGGGCGCGATAGTCAAGAGACCCAGTACTTC
-	TRBV19	TRBD2	TRBJ2-7	CASNPGGFPDEQYF	TGTGCCAGTAACCCGGGAGGGTTTCCGGACGAGCAGTACTTC
-	TRBV9	TRBD1	TRBJ1-4	CASSISGTAIEKLFF	TGTGCCAGCAGCATTTCCGGGACAGCGATTGAAAAACTGTTTTTT
-	TRBV9	-	TRBJ2-7	CASSVAGGGYEQYF	TGTGCCAGCAGCGTAGCCGGGGGCGGTTACGAGCAGTACTTC
-	TRBV4-3	-	TRBJ2-7	CASSQAGPVGYEQYF	TGCGCCAGCAGCCAAGCAGGTCCCGTAGGCTACGAGCAGTACTTC
-	TRBV25-1	TRBD1	TRBJ1-2	CASSPLRDRGVGLYGYTF	TGTGCCAGCAGTCCCCTGAGGGACAGGGGAGTCGGGCTATATGGCTACACCTTC
-	TRBV10-1	-	TRBJ2-1	CASSGQTTSYNEQFF	TGCGCCAGCAGTGGTCAGACTACTTCTTACAATGAGCAGTTCTTC
-	TRBV18	TRBD2	TRBJ2-7	CASSPVSGTFYEQYF	TGTGCCAGCTCACCAGTTAGCGGGACTTTCTACGAGCAGTACTTC
-	TRBV5-1	-	TRBJ2-1	CASSLVEAGPNEQFF	TGCGCCAGCAGCTTGGTGGAGGCCGGCCCTAATGAGCAGTTCTTC
-	TRBV9	-	TRBJ2-7	CASSVALGGYEQYF	TGTGCCAGCAGCGTAGCCCTGGGGGGTTACGAGCAGTACTTC
-	TRBV2	-	TRBJ2-7	CASIPRTLSYEQYF	TGTGCCAGCATCCCCAGGACCCTCTCCTACGAGCAGTACTTC
-	TRBV2	TRBD1	TRBJ1-5	CASAYRDRVQPQHF	TGTGCCAGCGCGTACCGGGACAGGGTTCAGCCCCAGCATTTT
-	TRBV30	TRBD2	TRBJ2-3	CAWTYRSGNPPGDTQYF	TGTGCCTGGACTTATCGAAGCGGGAACCCCCCCGGAGATACGCAGTATTTT
-	TRBV2	TRBD1	TRBJ2-1	CASSLGGISYNEQFF	TGTGCCAGCAGCCTAGGGGGCATCTCCTACAATGAGCAGTTCTTC
-	TRBV28	-	TRBJ2-4	CATHLGGQGNIQYF	TGTGCCACCCACCTCGGGGGGCAAGGAAACATTCAGTACTTC
-	TRBV6-6	-	TRBJ1-3	CASSFGGAGNTIYF	TGTGCCAGCAGTTTTGGGGGGGCTGGAAACACCATATATTTT
-	TRBV27	-	TRBJ1-2	CASSLFLLDSSFPYGYTF	TGTGCCAGCAGTTTATTCCTCCTGGACAGTAGTTTTCCCTATGGCTACACCTTC
-	TRBV5-1	TRBD2	TRBJ2-3	CASSLAGLAFEDTQYF	TGTGCCAGCAGCTTGGCAGGACTAGCTTTTGAAGATACGCAGTATTTT
-	TRBV28	-	TRBJ2-7	CASSFSKGLLSYEQYF	TGTGCCAGCAGTTTTAGTAAGGGGCTCCTCTCCTACGAGCAGTACTTC
-	TRBV5-1	TRBD1	TRBJ2-3	CASSQKTGVSDTQYF	TGCGCCAGCAGCCAAAAGACAGGGGTTAGCGATACGCAGTATTTT
-	TRBV5-5	-	TRBJ1-5	CASSLVPDQPQHF	TGTGCCAGCAGCTTGGTGCCGGATCAGCCCCAGCATTTT
-	TRBV5-1	-	TRBJ1-1	CASSLVASGGTEAFF	TGCGCCAGCAGCTTGGTGGCCTCAGGAGGCACTGAAGCTTTCTTT
-	TRBV9	-	TRBJ1-2	CASSVGGYYGYTF	TGTGCCAGCAGCGTAGGCGGATACTATGGCTACACCTTC
-	TRBV5-4	-	TRBJ2-1	CASSLGGGEENEQFF	TGTGCCAGCAGCTTGGGTGGGGGAGAGGAGAATGAGCAGTTCTTC
-	TRBV5-1	TRBD1	TRBJ2-1	CASSLPKGPGQQNNEQFF	TGCGCCAGCAGCTTGCCGAAGGGGCCGGGACAGCAGAACAATGAGCAGTTCTTC
-	TRBV30	-	TRBJ2-1	CAWERDYNEQFF	TGTGCCTGGGAGAGAGACTACAATGAGCAGTTCTTC
-	TRBV6-5	TRBD1	TRBJ2-7	CASSYTFQGVIF	TGTGCCAGCAGTTACACATTCCAGGGGGTAATCTTC
once	TRBV5-5	TRBD1	TRBJ1-2	CASSDGRGRLSQNYGYTF	TGTGCCAGCAGCGACGGGAGGGGGCGGTTGTCGCAGAACTATGGCTACACCTTC
-	TRBV4-3	TRBD2	TRBJ2-2	CASSQDFTSGRIIGELFF	TGCGCCAGCAGCCAAGACTTTACTAGCGGGAGGATCATCGGGGAGCTGTTTTTT